The entry below gives a single T cell receptor (beta chain) sequence along with its context. The data are from a study of blood T cell repertoires in COVID-19. Study-wide background: Samples of COVID-19 (acute and convalescent) were obtained from the United States, Italy and Spain. T cells, B-cell-depleted T cells, or PBMCs provided the cDNA or gDNA that served as material.

Authors' processing steps: The authors estimated nucleated cell counts from reference gene primer amplification. The method was immunoSEQ multiplex PCR; TCRdb's version includes in-frame clones alone and lacks a portion of them. That table is the source of V, J and clone size, and D and trimming were worked out from the DNA. This sample has roughly 110,000 clones, with approximately 84% found just once. CDR1 is LNHNV, CDR2 YYDKDF, per germline (reference sequence). The J segment lost 6 bases and the V segment lost 3 bases, leaving 20 bases of the junction unmatched. The CDR3 runs 22 residues. J is TRBJ2-2 and V is TRBV15; 15 bases fit TRBD2. The receptor was derived from a human donor in a cohort sampled during active COVID-19. The sequenced material came from peripheral blood. The CDR3: CATSSLFSRVRTSGRAAGELFF. For the CDR3, the DNA is TGTGCCACCAGCAGCCTCTTCAGTAGGGTCCGGACTAGCGGGAGGGCCGCCGGGGAGCTGTTTTTT.